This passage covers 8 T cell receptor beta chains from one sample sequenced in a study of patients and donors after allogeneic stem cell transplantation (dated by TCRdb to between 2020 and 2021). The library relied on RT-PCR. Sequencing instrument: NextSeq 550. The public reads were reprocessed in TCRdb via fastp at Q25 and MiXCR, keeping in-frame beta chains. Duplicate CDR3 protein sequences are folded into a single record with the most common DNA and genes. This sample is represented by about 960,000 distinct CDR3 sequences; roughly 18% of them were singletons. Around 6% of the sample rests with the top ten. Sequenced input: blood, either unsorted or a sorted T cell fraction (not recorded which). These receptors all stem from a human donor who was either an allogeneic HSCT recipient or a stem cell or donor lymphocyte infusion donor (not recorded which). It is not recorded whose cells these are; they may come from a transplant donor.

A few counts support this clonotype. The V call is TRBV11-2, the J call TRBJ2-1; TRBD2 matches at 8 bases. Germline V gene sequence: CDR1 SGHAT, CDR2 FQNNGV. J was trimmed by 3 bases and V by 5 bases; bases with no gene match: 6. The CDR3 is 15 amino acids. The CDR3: CASSRPGGLYNEQFF. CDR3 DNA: TGTGCCAGCAGCAGACCGGGGGGGCTCTACAATGAGCAGTTCTTC.

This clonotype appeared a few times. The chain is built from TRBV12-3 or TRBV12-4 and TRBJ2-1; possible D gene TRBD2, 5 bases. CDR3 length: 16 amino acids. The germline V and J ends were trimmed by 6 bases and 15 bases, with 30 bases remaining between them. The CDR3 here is CASSSDYLSTQCIPFF. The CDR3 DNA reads TGTGCCAGCAGCTCCGACTATCTATCTACCCAATGTATCCCGTTCTTC.

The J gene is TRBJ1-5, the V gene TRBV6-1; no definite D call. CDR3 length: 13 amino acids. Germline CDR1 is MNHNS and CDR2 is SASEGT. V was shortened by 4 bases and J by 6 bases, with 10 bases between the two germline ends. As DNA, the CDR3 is TGTGCCAGCAGTGCCGACATGGGTCAGCCCCAGCATTTT. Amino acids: CASSADMGQPQHF.

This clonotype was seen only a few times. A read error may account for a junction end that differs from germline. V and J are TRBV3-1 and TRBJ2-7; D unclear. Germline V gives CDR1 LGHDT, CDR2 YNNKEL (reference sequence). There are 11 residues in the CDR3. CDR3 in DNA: TGTGCCAGCAGCCAAGGCAGCAGGCGTGAGTTC. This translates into CASSQGSRREF.

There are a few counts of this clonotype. The DNA for the CDR3 is TGTGCCAGCAGCTTGCAGACTAGCTGGGACAATGAGCAGTTCTTC. As protein: CASSLQTSWDNEQFF. This chain connects TRBV7-2 to TRBJ2-1; TRBD2 aligns across 7 bases. The CDR3 runs to 15 residues. V gave up 3 bases and J gave up 5 bases; unmatched junction bases: 7. Germline V gives CDR1 SGHTA, CDR2 FQGNSA.

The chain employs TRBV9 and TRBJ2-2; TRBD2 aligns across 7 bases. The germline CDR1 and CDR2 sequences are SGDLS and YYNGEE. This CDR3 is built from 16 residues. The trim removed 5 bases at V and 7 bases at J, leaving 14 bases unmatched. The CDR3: CASRPYGGGGIGELFF. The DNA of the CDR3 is TGTGCCAGCAGACCTTACGGCGGGGGAGGAATCGGGGAGCTGTTTTTT.

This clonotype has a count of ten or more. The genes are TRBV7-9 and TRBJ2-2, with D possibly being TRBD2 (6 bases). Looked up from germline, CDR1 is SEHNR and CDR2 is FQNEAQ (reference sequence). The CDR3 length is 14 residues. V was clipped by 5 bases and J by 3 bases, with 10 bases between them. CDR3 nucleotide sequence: TGTGCCAGCAGCCTACTAGCTGACACCGGGGAGCTGTTTTTT. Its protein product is CASSLLADTGELFF.

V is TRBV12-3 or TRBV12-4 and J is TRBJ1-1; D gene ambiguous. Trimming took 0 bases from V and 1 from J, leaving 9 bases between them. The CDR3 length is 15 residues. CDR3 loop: CASSLASAKNTEAFF. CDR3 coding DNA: TGTGCCAGCAGTTTAGCGTCAGCTAAGAACACTGAAGCTTTCTTT.